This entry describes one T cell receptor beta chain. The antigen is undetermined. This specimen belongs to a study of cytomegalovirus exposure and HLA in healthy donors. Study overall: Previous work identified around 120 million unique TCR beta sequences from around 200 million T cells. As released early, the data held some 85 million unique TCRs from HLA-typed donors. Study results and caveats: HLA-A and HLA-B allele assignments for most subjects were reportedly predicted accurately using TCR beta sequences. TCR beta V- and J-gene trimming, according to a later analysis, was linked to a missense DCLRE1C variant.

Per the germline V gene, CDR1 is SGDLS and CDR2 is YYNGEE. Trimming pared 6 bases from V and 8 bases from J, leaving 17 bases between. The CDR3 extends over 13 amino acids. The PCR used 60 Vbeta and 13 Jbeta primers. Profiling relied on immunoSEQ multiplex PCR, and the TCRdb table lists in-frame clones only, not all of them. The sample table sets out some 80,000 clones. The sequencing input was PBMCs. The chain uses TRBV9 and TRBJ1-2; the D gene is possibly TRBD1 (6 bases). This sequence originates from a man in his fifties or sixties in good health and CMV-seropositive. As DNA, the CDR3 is TGTGCCAGCAACAGGGAAGGTGGCAGCGGCTACACCTTC. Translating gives CASNREGGSGYTF.